The 4 T cell receptor beta chains in this list originate from one sample, sequenced in a study of blood T cells in healthy people across ages. Sample-barcoded 5' priming and a J-beta primer mix drove a second PCR of about 7 to 12 cycles. Via MiXCR, TCRdb re-called the 5' RACE reads, giving one row per CDR3 protein. The data hold some 1.5 million distinct CDR3 sequences, with 28% observed a single time. Sequenced sample: blood. The receptor source for this set is a young woman in good health.

The chain links TRBV12-3 or TRBV12-4 to TRBJ2-1; 8 bases line up with TRBD1. V lost 8 bases to trimming and J lost 6 bases; unmatched junction nucleotides: 9. The CDR3 length is 14 residues. In DNA, the CDR3 is TGTGCCAGCTCCCAGGGGGCTCCAGCCAATGAGCAGTTCTTC. Protein product: CASSQGAPANEQFF.

This clonotype was picked up a small number of times. The genes are TRBV5-1 and TRBJ2-1, with 10 bases aligning to TRBD2. Losses at the gene ends were 4 bases for V and 7 bases for J; bases not matched to a gene: 5. Germline lookup yields CDR1 SGHRS and CDR2 YFSETQ. The CDR3 loop spans 14 amino acids. In DNA form, the CDR3 reads TGCGCCAGCAGCGAAGGACTAGCGGTGAATGAGCAGTTCTTC. Translation: CASSEGLAVNEQFF.

This clonotype appeared a few times. V is TRBV9 and J is TRBJ1-2, with D unresolved. The CDR3 is made up of 15 amino acids. The germline CDR1 and CDR2 sequences are SGDLS and YYNGEE. Trimming shortened V by 3 bases and J by 8 bases, and 20 bases separated the two germline ends. The CDR3 DNA reads as TGTGCCAGCAGCGCGGCCCTGGACGGAATCAAGGGCTACACCTTC. The encoded protein is CASSAALDGIKGYTF.

This chain links TRBV6-2 or TRBV6-3 with TRBJ1-1; 7 bases are a match to TRBD1. The CDR3 is 13 residues long. V lost 10 bases, J lost 7 bases, and 12 bases stayed unmatched. The germline CDR1 and CDR2 sequences are MNHEY and SVGEGT. This CDR3 reads CANTLSGTVEAFF. The DNA of the CDR3 is TGTGCCAACACGCTTTCCGGGACAGTTGAAGCTTTCTTT.